The 17 T cell receptor beta chains below come from one sample, sequenced in a study of cytomegalovirus exposure and HLA in healthy donors. Researchers ran the PCR with 60 Vbeta and 13 Jbeta primers. Data came from immunoSEQ multiplex PCR; TCRdb stores just in-frame clones and leaves some out. The sample contains about 160,000 clones, approximately 81% of which appear only once. Sequencing was done on a sample of PBMCs. The receptors here all came from a woman in her 30s in good health and CMV-seropositive.

The chain links TRBV5-6 to TRBJ2-5; D is perhaps TRBD1 (5 bases). V gave up 3 bases and J gave up 3 bases, with 9 bases separating them. The CDR3 spans 13 residues. CDR1 and CDR2 (germline): SGHDT, YYEEEE. CDR3 sequence reads: CASSSRAEETQYF. DNA for the CDR3: TGTGCCAGCAGCTCCAGGGCTGAAGAGACCCAGTACTTC.

The chain carries TRBV5-4 and TRBJ2-5; tentative D call: TRBD2 (6 bases). The CDR3 is made up of 14 amino acids. V was shortened by 2 bases and J by 4 bases, with 12 bases between the two germline ends. Per the germline V gene, CDR1 is SGHNT and CDR2 is YYREEE (reference sequence). The CDR3 loop reads CASSFGYGGETQYF. The CDR3, as DNA: TGTGCCAGCAGCTTCGGTTACGGGGGAGAGACCCAGTACTTC. Combining the CDR3 with reference TRBV5-4 and TRBJ2-5 gives the whole variable domain ETGVTQSPTHLIKTRGQQVTLRCSSQSGHNTVSWYQQALGQGPQFIFQYYREEENGRGNFPPRFSGLQFPNYSSELNVNALELDDSALYLCASSFGYGGETQYFGPGTRLLVL.

The rearrangement joins TRBV7-8 to TRBJ2-3; D perhaps matches TRBD2 (7 bases). This CDR3 has 16 amino acids. The germline V gene encodes CDR1 SGHVS and CDR2 FQNEAQ. The V gene lost 4 bases and the J gene lost 4 bases, with 18 bases spanning the gap. CDR3 DNA sequence: TGTGCCAGCAGCTCTCTGAGGGGGGGAGATCCAGATACGCAGTATTTT. Encoded protein: CASSSLRGGDPDTQYF.

With respect to this clone: Its ends do not fully match the called genes, so a read error is possible. The gene calls are TRBV25-1 and TRBJ1-1; 9 bases agree with TRBD1. The CDR3 is made up of 15 amino acids. The germline V gene encodes CDR1 MGHDK and CDR2 SYGVNS. Here the CDR3 reads CASSDPPGDRDETFF. The CDR3 bases are TGTGCCAGCAGTGATCCCCCCGGGGACAGGGATGAAACTTTCTTT.

The chain recombines TRBV18 with TRBJ2-7; no reliable D call. V lost 5 bases and J lost 4, with 9 bases in between. This CDR3 contains 12 residues. Germline values: CDR1 KGHSH, CDR2 LQKENI. CDR3 sequence reads: CASSSEIYEQYF. Here the CDR3 DNA reads TGTGCCAGCTCATCGGAGATATACGAGCAGTACTTC. Full variable domain (rest looked up from reference TRBV18 and TRBJ2-7): NAGVMQNPRHLVRRRGQEARLRCSPMKGHSHVYWYRQLPEEGLKFMVYLQKENIIDESGMPKERFSAEFPKEGPSILRIQQVVRGDSAAYFCASSSEIYEQYFGPGTRLTVT.

The gene calls are TRBV6-5 and TRBJ1-6; D is undetermined. Germline loops: CDR1 MNHEY, CDR2 SVGAGI. The CDR3 spans 13 residues. The V end was cut by 8 bases, the J end by 7 bases, with 12 bases between. In nucleotides, the CDR3 is TGTGCCAGCCGGCCCGAGGGAAATTCACCCCTCCACTTT. As protein: CASRPEGNSPLHF.

The chain employs TRBV5-1 and TRBJ1-2; D perhaps matches TRBD1 (5 bases). The CDR3 extends over 14 amino acids. The V and J ends lost 4 bases and 5 bases respectively, with 15 bases between them. Germline-derived CDR1 and CDR2 are SGHRS and YFSETQ. DNA for the CDR3: TGCGCCAGCAGCACTCCCGCGGGGACGTATGGCTACACCTTC. It specifies CASSTPAGTYGYTF.

This clone was counted only a few times. This chain links TRBV19 with TRBJ1-5, with D possibly matching TRBD1 (6 bases). The germline V gene encodes CDR1 LNHDA and CDR2 SQIVND (reference sequence). Trimming took off 8 bases at V and 7 bases at J, with 15 bases between the two ends. CDR3 length equals 13 residues. The CDR3 sequence is CASAQVGGQPQHF. The CDR3 bases are TGTGCCAGTGCCCAGGTAGGGGGACAGCCCCAGCATTTT.

The chain has TRBV11-3 and TRBJ2-3; a possible D gene is TRBD2 (5 bases). Trimming left V 1 base short and J 6 bases short, with 11 bases between. This CDR3 comprises 14 residues. Germline V gene lookup returns CDR1 SGHNT and CDR2 YENEEA. CDR3 loop: CASSLGGLQDTQYF. The CDR3 DNA is TGTGCCAGCAGCTTAGGAGGGCTTCAGGATACGCAGTATTTT.

Concerning this clone itself: Other DNA sequences in this specimen translate into the identical CDR3. The chain couples TRBV5-1 to TRBJ1-1, with TRBD1 identical over 9 bases. There are 14 residues in the CDR3. V lost 4 bases, J lost 4 bases, and 5 bases stayed unmatched. Germline-derived CDR1 and CDR2 are SGHRS and YFSETQ. This chain's CDR3 is CASSLQGAGTEAFF. The CDR3 nucleotides are TGCGCCAGCAGCCTACAGGGGGCTGGCACTGAAGCTTTCTTT.

The chain has TRBV4-3 and TRBJ1-2, with 9 bases identical to TRBD1. The CDR3 has 16 amino acids. V lost 1 base to trimming and J lost 4 bases; unmatched junction nucleotides: 7. Germline CDR1 and CDR2: LGHNA and YSLEER. CDR3: CASSQGYRGLGYGYTF. The CDR3 region has the DNA TGCGCCAGCAGCCAAGGCTACAGGGGGCTAGGCTATGGCTACACCTTC.

The J gene is TRBJ2-3, the V gene TRBV29-1, with D perhaps TRBD2 (5 bases). Germline V gives CDR1 SQVTM, CDR2 ANQGSEA. The CDR3 is 13 amino acids. The V end lost 8 bases, the J end lost 0 bases, and 12 bases lay between the germline ends. As DNA, the CDR3 is TGCAGCACTTTTCCGGGGAGCACAGATACGCAGTATTTT. Translation gives CSTFPGSTDTQYF.

The chain recombines TRBV5-4 with TRBJ2-5; TRBD2 matches at 8 bases. Per germline, CDR1 SGHNT and CDR2 YYREEE (reference sequence). CDR3 length: 16 residues. The ends lost 0 bases at V and 1 base at J; junction bases unmatched: 5. CDR3 sequence reads: CASSLAAGARQETQYF. Here the CDR3 DNA reads TGTGCCAGCAGCTTGGCAGCGGGGGCCCGCCAAGAGACCCAGTACTTC.

The chain combines TRBV15 with TRBJ1-2; D is unresolved. Germline V lookup: CDR1 LNHNV, CDR2 YYDKDF (reference sequence). The CDR3 consists of 14 residues. V was shortened by 1 base and J by 1 base, with 7 bases between the two germline ends. The CDR3 DNA follows: TGTGCCACCAGCAGAGTTCGCGATAACTATGGCTACACCTTC. It translates to CATSRVRDNYGYTF. Filled out from reference TRBV15 and TRBJ1-2, the complete variable domain reads DAMVIQNPRYQVTQFGKPVTLSCSQTLNHNVMYWYQQKSSQAPKLLFHYYDKDFNNEADTPDNFQSRRPNTSFCFLDIRSPGLGDTAMYLCATSRVRDNYGYTFGSGTRLTVV.

The chain links TRBV9 to TRBJ2-1; TRBD1 aligns across 10 bases. Germline loops: CDR1 SGDLS, CDR2 YYNGEE. The CDR3 spans 17 residues. Losses at the gene ends were 4 bases for V and 8 bases for J; bases not matched to a gene: 15. The chain's CDR3 is CASSPRERWDRGDEQFF. The CDR3 bases are TGTGCCAGCAGCCCCCGGGAAAGGTGGGACAGGGGCGATGAGCAGTTCTTC.

In nucleotides, the CDR3 is TGTGCCAGCTCACCTCCTAACACCGGGGAGCTGTTTTTT. Translating it yields CASSPPNTGELFF. The V call is TRBV18, the J call TRBJ2-2; no definite D call. Between the trimmed V and J ends, which lost 3 bases and 2 bases, there was a span of 4 bases. Germline CDR1 reads KGHSH; CDR2 reads LQKENI. The CDR3 has 13 residues.

The J gene is TRBJ2-7, the V gene TRBV6-6; the D gene is possibly TRBD2 (6 bases). CDR3 size: 15 residues. Germline V lookup: CDR1 MNHNY, CDR2 SVGAGI (reference sequence). V gave up 8 bases and J gave up 6 bases, with 23 bases separating them. The chain's CDR3 is CASCGAGVMGSEQYF. The CDR3 DNA reads as TGTGCCAGCTGCGGGGCCGGGGTAATGGGGTCCGAGCAGTACTTC.